What follows are 16 T cell receptor beta chains derived from one specimen sequenced in a study of shared clonotypes between healthy human individuals. Naive CD8 isolation took CD45RO-negative cells positively selected for CCR7 and excluded terminally differentiated effector memory CD45RA+ cells. Assay used: immunoSEQ multiplex PCR; TCRdb lists only in-frame clones, some missing. There are about 2,100,000 clones in the sample; about 93% occur only once, and about 1.8% lies in the top ten. Sequences were obtained from naive CD8+ T cells from PBMCs. The receptor source for this set is a man younger than 35 in good health. Some clones in this sample may be carry-over from other donors' samples.

The rearrangement uses TRBV6-6 and TRBJ2-5; 7 bases align to TRBD1. Germline CDR1 MNHNY, CDR2 SVGAGI (reference sequence). The CDR3 contains 15 residues. Trimming took 6 bases from V and 0 from J; bases not matched to a gene: 7. Here the CDR3 reads CASRWTGANQETQYF. As DNA, the CDR3 is TGTGCCAGCAGATGGACAGGAGCGAACCAAGAGACCCAGTACTTC.

The chain carries TRBV27 and TRBJ1-4, with a tentative D call TRBD1 (6 bases). V was pared by 1 base and J by 3 bases, with 12 bases between. Germline loops: CDR1 MNHEY, CDR2 SMNVEV (reference sequence). CDR3 length: 16 amino acids. The CDR3 DNA follows: TGTGCCAGCAGTTTATTGGGCAGGGGAGCTAATGAAAAACTGTTTTTT. Its protein is CASSLLGRGANEKLFF.

CDR3 sequence: CASNVGPTIYF. DNA for the CDR3: TGTGCCAGCAACGTAGGGCCTACCATATATTTT. The rearrangement links TRBV5-6 to TRBJ1-3; D ambiguous. The CDR3 has 11 amino acids. Per germline, CDR1 SGHDT and CDR2 YYEEEE. Trimming cost V 6 bases and J 10 bases, with 11 bases left between them.

The chain employs TRBV14 and TRBJ2-7; D is undetermined. The V end lost 1 base, the J end lost 7 bases, and 14 bases lay between the germline ends. The CDR3 runs 14 residues. The germline CDR1 and CDR2 sequences are SGHDN and FVKESK. CDR3 sequence (DNA): TGTGCCAGCAGCCAAGTACACGCCCCTAGTGAGCAGTACTTC. It translates to CASSQVHAPSEQYF.

The chain links TRBV25-1 to TRBJ2-3; D uncertain. Trimming pared 4 bases from V and 8 bases from J, leaving 13 bases between. CDR3 length: 13 amino acids. Germline V gives CDR1 MGHDK, CDR2 SYGVNS. CDR3: CASSGEEIPTQYF. In nucleotides, the CDR3 is TGTGCCAGCAGTGGGGAAGAAATCCCTACGCAGTATTTT.

The chain joins TRBV5-1 to TRBJ2-7; no clear D. Deletions cut 2 bases from V and 4 bases from J, with 16 bases between. This CDR3 contains 15 residues. Germline CDR1 and CDR2: SGHRS and YFSETQ. CDR3 nucleotides: TGCGCCAGCAGCTTCGGACCATCATACTTTTACGAGCAGTACTTC. Its protein is CASSFGPSYFYEQYF.

The V call is TRBV11-2, the J call TRBJ2-1; no clear D gene. The CDR3 loop spans 15 amino acids. V shed 1 base and J shed 6 bases, with 13 bases lying between them. CDR1 SGHAT and CDR2 FQNNGV come from the germline V gene. In DNA form, the CDR3 reads TGTGCCAGCAGCTTAGTTCGACGGTCTCCCAATGAGCAGTTCTTC. It is translated as CASSLVRRSPNEQFF.

The V and J genes are TRBV28 and TRBJ1-5; D is possibly TRBD1 (6 bases). There are 15 residues in the CDR3. V was pared by 5 bases and J by 0 bases, with 11 bases between. Per germline, CDR1 MDHEN and CDR2 SYDVKM. The CDR3 nucleotides read TGTGCCAGCAGTCCTCACAGGGATAGCAATCAGCCCCAGCATTTT. The encoded protein is CASSPHRDSNQPQHF.

This chain joins TRBV5-6 and TRBJ2-5; a possible D gene is TRBD2 (6 bases). The germline gives CDR1 SGHDT, CDR2 YYEEEE. Trimming stripped 2 bases from V and 7 bases from J, with 18 bases between. CDR3 length equals 15 residues. CDR3: CASSLPGPEAGTQYF. CDR3 DNA sequence: TGTGCCAGCAGCTTACCGGGGCCAGAAGCGGGGACCCAGTACTTC.

The chain couples TRBV11-2 to TRBJ2-1; 12 positions agree with TRBD2. CDR1 is SGHAT, CDR2 FQNNGV, per germline. The length of the CDR3 is 16 residues. V shed 1 base and J 9 bases; nucleotides not matched to a gene: 7. Here the CDR3 reads CASSLVRLAGEGEQFF. CDR3 sequence (DNA): TGTGCCAGCAGCTTAGTACGACTAGCGGGAGAAGGTGAGCAGTTCTTC.

The chain carries TRBV7-8 and TRBJ2-5; perhaps TRBD1 as D (5 bases). There are 15 residues in the CDR3. Germline loops: CDR1 SGHVS, CDR2 FQNEAQ. Trimming took off 1 base at V and 5 bases at J, with 14 bases between the two ends. The CDR3 nucleotides are TGTGCCAGCAGCTTAGTGTTAGGGTCAGGGGAGACCCAGTACTTC. It is translated as CASSLVLGSGETQYF.

The chain employs TRBV27 and TRBJ2-5; perhaps TRBD2 as D (6 bases). There are 15 residues in the CDR3. V lost 0 bases, J lost 6 bases, and 14 bases lay in between. Germline CDR1 and CDR2: MNHEY and SMNVEV (reference sequence). CDR3 bases: TGTGCCAGCAGTTTATCGGGCGGGGTCCCACAGACCCAGTACTTC. It is translated as CASSLSGGVPQTQYF.

CDR3 DNA: TGTGCCAGCAGCTTCAGCCTGGGGAGGGGGATGAACACTGAAGCTTTCTTT. The encoded protein is CASSFSLGRGMNTEAFF. The chain combines TRBV5-8 with TRBJ1-1; maybe TRBD1 (6 bases). CDR3 length equals 17 residues. V was cut by 2 bases and J by 0 bases, with 17 bases left in between. Germline V gives CDR1 SGHTS, CDR2 YDEGEE.

The chain combines TRBV7-9 with TRBJ2-1; 10 bases agree with TRBD2. The CDR3 is 18 residues long. The germline gives CDR1 SEHNR, CDR2 FQNEAQ (reference sequence). V lost 5 bases and J lost 0; bases outside the gene matches: 10. The CDR3 is CASSPWGSGRASYNEQFF. CDR3 sequence (DNA): TGTGCCAGCAGCCCTTGGGGGAGCGGGAGGGCCTCCTACAATGAGCAGTTCTTC. The whole variable domain, filled in from reference TRBV7-9 and TRBJ2-1, reads DTGVSQNPRHKITKRGQNVTFRCDPISEHNRLYWYRQTLGQGPEFLTYFQNEAQLEKSRLLSDRFSAERPKGSFSTLEIQRTEQGDSAMYLCASSPWGSGRASYNEQFFGPGTRLTVL.

The chain combines TRBV15 with TRBJ2-2; possible D gene TRBD1, 6 bases. CDR3 length equals 13 residues. Per the germline V gene, CDR1 is LNHNV and CDR2 is YYDKDF (reference sequence). V was pared by 7 bases and J by 2 bases, with 8 bases between. CDR3 residues: CATMTGNTGELFF. Written as DNA, the CDR3 is TGTGCCACCATGACAGGAAACACCGGGGAGCTGTTTTTT.

This chain uses TRBV7-2 with TRBJ2-3, with 8 bases matching TRBD2. The J segment lost 5 bases and the V segment lost 5 bases, leaving 12 bases of the junction unmatched. From germline, CDR1 is SGHTA and CDR2 FQGNSA. CDR3 length: 16 amino acids. The CDR3 bases are TGTGCCAGCAGCAGCGGACTAGCTAGAGTCGGAGATACGCAGTATTTT. Translating gives CASSSGLARVGDTQYF. The complete variable domain, with remaining parts taken from reference TRBV7-2 and TRBJ2-3, reads GAGVSQSPSNKVTEKGKDVELRCDPISGHTALYWYRQSLGQGLEFLIYFQGNSAPDKSGLPSDRFSAERTGGSVSTLTIQRTQQEDSAVYLCASSSGLARVGDTQYFGPGTRLTVL.